A single sample is the source of the 10 T cell receptor beta chains below, sequenced in a study of beta chain features in type 1 diabetes. The isolated RNA, all of it, was reverse transcribed, so expressed TCRB transcripts were what got sequenced. The data were produced by immunoSEQ multiplex PCR, yet TCRdb's version contains in-frame clones alone and is incomplete. This sample yields around 150,000 clones, of which about 8.1% are seen a single time; about 0.6% belongs to the top ten. The sample was central memory CD4+ T cells from blood. Source of these receptors: a man aged 18 to 35 in good health.

The chain uses TRBV7-3 and TRBJ1-1; no definite D call. In germline, CDR1 is SGHTA, CDR2 FQGTGA. The CDR3 spans 14 residues. V lost 3 bases to trimming and J lost 0 bases, with 8 bases between them. This CDR3 is CASSLGGLNTEAFF. DNA of the CDR3: TGTGCCAGCAGCTTGGGAGGGCTGAACACTGAAGCTTTCTTT.

This clone was observed a handful of times. The chain joins TRBV2 to TRBJ2-5; 8 nucleotides align to TRBD1. The CDR3 is 14 residues long. V was clipped by 6 bases and J by 5 bases; unmatched bases: 8. CDR1 and CDR2 (germline): SNHLY, FYNNEI. CDR3 nucleotides: TGTGCCAGCAGATTGGGACAGGACGGGGAGACCCAGTACTTC. This encodes CASRLGQDGETQYF.

This clone was observed a handful of times. Compared with germline, one end of the junction differs, possibly owing to a read error. The J gene is TRBJ2-1, the V gene TRBV7-7; 12 bases are shared with TRBD2. CDR1 SSHAT and CDR2 FNYEAQ come from the germline V gene (reference sequence). The CDR3 covers 17 residues. The CDR3 DNA is TGTGCTAGCAGCCCACGAAGCACTAGCGGGAGGCGACAAGAGCAGTTCTTC. Its protein product is CASSPRSTSGRRQEQFF. The whole variable domain, filled in from reference TRBV7-7 and TRBJ2-1, reads GAGVSQSPRYKVTKRGQDVTLRCDPISSHATLYWYQQALGQGPEFLTYFNYEAQPDKSGLPSDRFSAERPEGSISTLTIQRTEQRDSAMYRCASSPRSTSGRRQEQFFGPGTRLTVL.

This clone was counted many times. The rearrangement links TRBV29-1 to TRBJ1-1; 8 bases are shared with TRBD1. This CDR3 is built from 13 residues. Germline V gene sequence: CDR1 SQVTM, CDR2 ANQGSEA. Unmatched junction bases numbered 7, after V lost 5 bases and J lost 5 bases. The CDR3 spells CSVWTGQGTEAFF. As DNA, the CDR3 is TGCAGCGTTTGGACAGGGCAGGGAACTGAAGCTTTCTTT. Using reference TRBV29-1 and TRBJ1-1 for the parts outside the CDR3, the full variable domain is SAVISQKPSRDICQRGTSLTIQCQVDSQVTMMFWYRQQPGQSLTLIATANQGSEATYESGFVIDKFPISRPNLTFSTLTVSNMSPEDSSIYLCSVWTGQGTEAFFGQGTRLTVV.

The CDR3, as DNA: TGTGCCAGCAGCTCTAGCGGGAGCGCAGATACGCAGTATTTT. Its translation is CASSSSGSADTQYF. The chain carries TRBV6-6 and TRBJ2-3; 10 bases map to TRBD2. The V gene end was trimmed by 6 bases and the J gene end by 4 bases; junction bases not matched to a gene: 4. The CDR3 runs to 14 residues. Germline loops: CDR1 MNHNY, CDR2 SVGAGI (reference sequence).

The CDR3 sequence: CASSLGSYEQYF. DNA for the CDR3: TGTGCCAGCAGTTTAGGCAGCTACGAGCAGTACTTC. V gene TRBV28 combines with J gene TRBJ2-7; no reliable D call. Trimming took 2 bases from V and 3 from J, leaving 5 bases between them. This CDR3 is built from 12 residues. From germline, CDR1 is MDHEN and CDR2 SYDVKM.

This clone appeared a few times. V gene TRBV4-1 combines with J gene TRBJ2-7; TRBD1 agrees at 9 bases. The ends lost 5 bases at V and 6 bases at J; junction bases unmatched: 8. The germline CDR1 and CDR2 sequences are MGHRA and YSYEKL. CDR3 length equals 14 residues. CDR3 in amino acids: CASSSGQGRSEQYF. DNA for the CDR3: TGCGCCAGCAGCTCGGGACAGGGACGCTCCGAGCAGTACTTC.

This clone has more than one count but fewer than ten. This sequence joins TRBV10-2 and TRBJ1-1; D remains unclear. V was trimmed by 2 bases and J by 2 bases, leaving 12 bases between them. Looked up from germline, CDR1 is WSHSY and CDR2 is SAAADI. CDR3 length: 15 amino acids. The DNA for the CDR3 is TGCGCCAGCAGTGAGGGGTGGGGAGGAAACACTGAAGCTTTCTTT. This translates into CASSEGWGGNTEAFF.

This clone turned up a few times. The genes are TRBV30 and TRBJ2-5, with 7 bases identical to TRBD1. This CDR3 comprises 13 residues. The junction had 2 bases not matched to a gene; V was cut back by 3 bases and J by 1 base. CDR1 and CDR2 (germline): GTSNPN, SVGIG (reference sequence). CDR3 in amino acids: CAWRRGPQETQYF. CDR3 in DNA: TGTGCCTGGAGAAGGGGGCCCCAAGAGACCCAGTACTTC.

This clone was detected a few times. V gene TRBV19 combines with J gene TRBJ1-2; TRBD1 agrees at 12 bases. Germline loops: CDR1 LNHDA, CDR2 SQIVND (reference sequence). The length of the CDR3 is 15 residues. J gave up 6 bases and V 5 bases, and 7 bases lay outside the gene matches. The CDR3 protein is CASSLGTGGDDGYTF. In DNA, the CDR3 is TGTGCCAGTAGTCTCGGGACAGGGGGCGATGATGGCTACACCTTC.